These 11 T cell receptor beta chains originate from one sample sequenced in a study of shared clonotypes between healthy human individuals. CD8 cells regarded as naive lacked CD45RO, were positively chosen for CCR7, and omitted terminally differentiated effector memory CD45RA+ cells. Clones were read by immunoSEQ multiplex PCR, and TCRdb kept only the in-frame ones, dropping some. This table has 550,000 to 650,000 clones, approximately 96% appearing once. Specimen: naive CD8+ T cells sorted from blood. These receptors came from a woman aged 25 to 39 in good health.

CDR3 in amino acids: CSVEGIRSLGGYTF. The DNA for the CDR3 is TGCAGCGTTGAAGGGATTCGGAGCCTTGGGGGCTACACCTTC. The chain joins TRBV29-1 to TRBJ1-2, with unresolved D. This CDR3 is built from 14 residues. The V and J ends lost 1 base and 8 bases respectively, with 17 bases between them. Germline CDR1 is SQVTM and CDR2 is ANQGSEA.

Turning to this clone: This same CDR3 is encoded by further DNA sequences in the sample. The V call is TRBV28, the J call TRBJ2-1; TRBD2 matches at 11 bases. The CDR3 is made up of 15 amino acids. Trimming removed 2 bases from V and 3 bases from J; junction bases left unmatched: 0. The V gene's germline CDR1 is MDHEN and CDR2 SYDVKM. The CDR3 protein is CASSLTSGSYNEQFF. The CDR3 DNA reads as TGTGCCAGCAGTTTAACTAGCGGGAGCTACAATGAGCAGTTCTTC.

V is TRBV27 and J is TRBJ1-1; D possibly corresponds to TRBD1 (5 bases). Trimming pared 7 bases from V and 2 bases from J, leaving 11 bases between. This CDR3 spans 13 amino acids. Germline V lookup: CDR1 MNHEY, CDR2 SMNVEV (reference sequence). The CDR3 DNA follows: TGTGCCAGCAAAACCCAGGGAAACACTGAAGCTTTCTTT. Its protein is CASKTQGNTEAFF.

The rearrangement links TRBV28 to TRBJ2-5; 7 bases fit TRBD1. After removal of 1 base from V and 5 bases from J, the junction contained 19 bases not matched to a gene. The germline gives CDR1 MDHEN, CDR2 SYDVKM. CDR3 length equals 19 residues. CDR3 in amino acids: CASSLLPPPGEGAGETQYF. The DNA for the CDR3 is TGTGCCAGCAGTTTATTGCCCCCCCCGGGCGAGGGGGCAGGGGAGACCCAGTACTTC. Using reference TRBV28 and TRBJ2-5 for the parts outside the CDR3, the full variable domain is DVKVTQSSRYLVKRTGEKVFLECVQDMDHENMFWYRQDPGLGLRLIYFSYDVKMKEKGDIPEGYSVSREKKERFSLILESASTNQTSMYLCASSLLPPPGEGAGETQYFGPGTRLLVL.

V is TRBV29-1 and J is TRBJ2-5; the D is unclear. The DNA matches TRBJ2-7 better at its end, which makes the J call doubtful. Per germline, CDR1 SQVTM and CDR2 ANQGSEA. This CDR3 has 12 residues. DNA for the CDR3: TGCAGCGTTGTAGGACCAGCCTACGAGCAGTACTTC. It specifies CSVVGPAYEQYF.

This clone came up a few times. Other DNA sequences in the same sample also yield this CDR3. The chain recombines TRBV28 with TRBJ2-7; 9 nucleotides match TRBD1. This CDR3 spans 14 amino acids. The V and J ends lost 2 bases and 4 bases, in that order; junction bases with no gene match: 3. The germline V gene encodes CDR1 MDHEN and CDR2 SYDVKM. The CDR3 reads CASSLPGTGYEQYF. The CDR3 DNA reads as TGTGCCAGCAGTTTACCCGGGACAGGGTACGAGCAGTACTTC.

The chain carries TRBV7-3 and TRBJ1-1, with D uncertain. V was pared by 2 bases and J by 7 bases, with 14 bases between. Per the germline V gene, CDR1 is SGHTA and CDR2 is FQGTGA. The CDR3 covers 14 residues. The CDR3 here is CASSLAGVLSEAFF. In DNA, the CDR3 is TGTGCCAGCAGCTTAGCCGGGGTTTTAAGTGAAGCTTTCTTT.

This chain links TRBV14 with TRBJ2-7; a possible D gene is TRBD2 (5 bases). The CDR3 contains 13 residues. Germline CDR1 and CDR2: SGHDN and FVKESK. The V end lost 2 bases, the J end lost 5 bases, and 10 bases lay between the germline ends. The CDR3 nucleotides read TGTGCCAGCAGCCAAACCACCGGGGACGAGCAGTACTTC. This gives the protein CASSQTTGDEQYF.

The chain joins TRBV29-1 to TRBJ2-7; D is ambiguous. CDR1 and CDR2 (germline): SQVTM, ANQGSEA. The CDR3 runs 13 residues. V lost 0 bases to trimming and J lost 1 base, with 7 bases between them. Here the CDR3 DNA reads TGCAGCGTTGAAGAGGGCCAATCCTACGAGCAGTACTTC. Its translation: CSVEEGQSYEQYF.

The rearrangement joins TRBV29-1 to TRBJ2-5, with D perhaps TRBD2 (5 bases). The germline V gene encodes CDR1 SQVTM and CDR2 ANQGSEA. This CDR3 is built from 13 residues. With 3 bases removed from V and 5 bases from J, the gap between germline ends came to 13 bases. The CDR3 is CSVDEASFETQYF. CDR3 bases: TGCAGCGTTGATGAGGCTAGCTTTGAGACCCAGTACTTC.

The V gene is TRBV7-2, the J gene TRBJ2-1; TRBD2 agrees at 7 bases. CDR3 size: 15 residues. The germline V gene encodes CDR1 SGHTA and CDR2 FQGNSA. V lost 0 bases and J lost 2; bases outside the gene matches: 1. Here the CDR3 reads CASSLAGGTYNEQFF. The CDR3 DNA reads TGTGCCAGCAGCTTAGCGGGAGGGACCTACAATGAGCAGTTCTTC.